Listed below are T cell receptor beta chains from one sample, sequenced in a study of identical twins. Using its own MiXCR run on the 5' RACE reads, TCRdb lists one record per CDR3 protein. The sample contains 640,000 or so distinct CDR3 sequences, roughly 6.2% of which appear only once. The sample taken for sequencing was naive T cells sorted from blood. These receptor sequences come from a man in his late teens or twenties in good health. Each CDR3 is given with its conserved first and last residue. Fields, in order: clone size, V gene, D gene, J gene, CDR3 protein, CDR3 DNA. The D gene is left open where the match is weak. Clone size is not always given. Where it is, it says once, few, many or a class for expanded clones.

>many|TRBV29-1|TRBD1|TRBJ2-3
CSVRQGSDTQYF
TGCAGCGTTCGACAGGGGTCAGATACGCAGTATTTT
>many|TRBV10-3|TRBD1|TRBJ2-6
CAIRALTGTGKPGANVLTF
TGTGCCATCAGAGCATTGACCGGGACAGGGAAACCTGGGGCCAACGTCCTGACTTTC
>few|TRBV20-1|.|TRBJ2-3
CSARDPTVNTDTQYF
TGCAGTGCTAGAGACCCGACAGTAAACACAGATACGCAGTATTTT
>.|TRBV4-1|.|TRBJ1-5
CASSSADTRGHSNQPQHF
TGCGCCAGCAGCTCAGCGGACACAAGGGGACATAGCAATCAGCCCCAGCATTTT
>many|TRBV9|.|TRBJ1-1
CASSVAGENTEAFF
TGTGCCAGCAGCGTAGCGGGAGAGAACACTGAAGCTTTCTTT
>.|TRBV5-1|TRBD2|TRBJ2-1
CASSGAGTSGSNEQFF
TGCGCCAGCAGTGGGGCTGGGACTAGCGGGAGTAATGAGCAGTTCTTC
>.|TRBV11-2|TRBD2|TRBJ2-1
CASSARAGGQGYNEQFF
TGTGCCAGCAGCGCACGGGCGGGAGGCCAGGGGTACAATGAGCAGTTCTTC
>many|TRBV20-1|TRBD2|TRBJ2-1
CSAREPGLESTSSYNEQFF
TGCAGTGCTAGGGAACCGGGACTAGAAAGTACCAGCTCCTACAATGAGCAGTTCTTC
>.|TRBV15|.|TRBJ2-5
CATSRFGETQYF
TGTGCCACCAGCAGATTCGGGGAGACCCAGTACTTC
>few|TRBV28|TRBD2|TRBJ2-2
CASSLSGGRARGELFF
TGTGCCAGCAGTTTATCGGGCGGGAGGGCCCGCGGGGAGCTGTTTTTT
>many|TRBV5-1|TRBD2|TRBJ2-1
CASNALGLAGSEQFF
TGCGCCAGCAACGCCCTGGGACTAGCGGGTAGTGAGCAGTTCTTC
>many|TRBV7-8|TRBD2|TRBJ2-7
CASSSRLAGDSYEQYF
TGTGCCAGCAGCTCCAGACTAGCGGGAGACTCCTACGAGCAGTACTTC
>many|TRBV4-3|.|TRBJ1-1
CASSQTTVNTEAFF
TGCGCCAGCAGCCAAACGACAGTGAACACTGAAGCTTTCTTT
>many|TRBV20-1|.|TRBJ2-6
CSANRGSGANVLTF
TGCAGTGCTAATAGGGGATCCGGGGCCAACGTCCTGACTTTC
>few|TRBV12-3/TRBV12-4|.|TRBJ1-4
CASSFSTQGKLFF
TGTGCCAGCAGTTTTTCTACCCAAGGAAAACTGTTTTTT
>few|TRBV4-1|.|TRBJ1-5
CASSARERGLNQPQHF
TGCGCCAGCAGCGCAAGGGAGCGGGGATTGAATCAGCCCCAGCATTTT
>many|TRBV6-1|.|TRBJ2-1
CASRVISSYNEQFF
TGTGCCAGCAGGGTAATTAGCTCCTACAATGAGCAGTTCTTC
>many|TRBV12-5|.|TRBJ2-1
CASGLGYNEQFF
TGTGCTAGTGGTTTGGGATACAATGAGCAGTTCTTC
>many|TRBV6-1|TRBD1|TRBJ1-6
CASRGQGKGSPLHF
TGTGCCAGCAGAGGACAGGGGAAGGGATCACCCCTCCACTTT
>many|TRBV12-3/TRBV12-4|TRBD1|TRBJ2-1
CASSLVQGGAFF
TGTGCCAGCAGTTTAGTTCAAGGGGGCGCGTTCTTC
>many|TRBV7-2|.|TRBJ2-1
CASSQWLADEQFF
TGTGCCAGCAGCCAATGGCTGGCGGATGAGCAGTTCTTC
>many|TRBV29-1|TRBD2|TRBJ2-1
CSAVKLAGGPHRPYNEQFF
TGCAGCGCTGTAAAACTAGCGGGAGGGCCCCACCGTCCCTACAATGAGCAGTTCTTC
>many|TRBV29-1|TRBD2|TRBJ2-1
CSVDLGTSGIGNEQFF
TGCAGCGTTGACCTCGGGACTAGCGGGATAGGTAATGAGCAGTTCTTC
>few|TRBV2|.|TRBJ1-2
CASSEDRRNYGYTF
TGTGCCAGCAGTGAGGATCGACGTAACTATGGCTACACCTTC
>.|TRBV3-1|.|TRBJ1-1
CASSQEGGAGAFF
TGTGCCAGCAGCCAAGAGGGAGGGGCAGGAGCTTTCTTT
>many|TRBV3-1|.|TRBJ1-1
CASSQSGFITEAFF
TGTGCCAGCAGCCAATCAGGGTTTATCACTGAAGCTTTCTTT
>many|TRBV7-9|.|TRBJ1-2
CASSRRGGAVYYGYTF
TGTGCCAGCAGCCGTCGGGGGGGCGCTGTCTACTATGGCTACACCTTC
>many|TRBV29-1|.|TRBJ1-1
CSVLLFGRNTEAFF
TGCAGCGTTCTCCTTTTCGGGAGGAACACTGAAGCTTTCTTT
>.|TRBV15|TRBD1|TRBJ2-6
CATSRATGQAGANVLTF
TGTGCCACCAGCAGAGCCACTGGACAGGCTGGGGCCAACGTCCTGACTTTC